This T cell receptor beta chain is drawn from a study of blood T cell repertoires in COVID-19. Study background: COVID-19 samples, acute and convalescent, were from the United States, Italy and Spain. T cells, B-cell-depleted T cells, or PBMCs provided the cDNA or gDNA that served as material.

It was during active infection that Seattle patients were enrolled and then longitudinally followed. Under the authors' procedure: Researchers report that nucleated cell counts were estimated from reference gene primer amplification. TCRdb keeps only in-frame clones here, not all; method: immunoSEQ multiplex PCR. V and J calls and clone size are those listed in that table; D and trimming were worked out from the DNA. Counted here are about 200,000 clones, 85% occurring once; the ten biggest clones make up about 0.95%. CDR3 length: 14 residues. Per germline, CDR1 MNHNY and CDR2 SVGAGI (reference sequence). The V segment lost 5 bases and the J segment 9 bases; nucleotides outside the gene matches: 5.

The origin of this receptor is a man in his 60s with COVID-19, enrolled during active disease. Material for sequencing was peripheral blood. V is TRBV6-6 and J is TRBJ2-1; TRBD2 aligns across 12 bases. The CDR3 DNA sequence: TGTGCCAGCAGTCCTCGACTAGCGGGAGTTGAGCAGTTCTTC. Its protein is CASSPRLAGVEQFF.